This TCR beta chain emerged from a study of T cell changes during pregnancy in multiple sclerosis. The CDR3 contains 15 residues. V lost 1 base, J lost 2 bases, and 5 bases stayed unmatched. Germline V gene data show CDR1 as SGHTA and CDR2 as FQGNSA. Profiling relied on immunoSEQ multiplex PCR, and the TCRdb table lists in-frame clones only, not all of them. Of around 33,000 clones listed, 87% are singletons. The clonotype comes from a female donor with multiple sclerosis, enrolled in a pregnancy study. V and J are TRBV7-2 and TRBJ2-7, with 7 bases aligning to TRBD2. The sample here was CD8+ T cells from peripheral blood mononuclear cells, taken before pregnancy. CDR3: CASSLVGGGPYEQYF. The CDR3 region has the DNA TGTGCCAGCAGCTTAGTGGGGGGGGGTCCCTACGAGCAGTACTTC.